This T cell receptor beta chain was captured by sequencing in a study of T-cell reconstitution after alpha-beta-depleted transplantation in children. Overall study findings and caveats: Where alpha-beta T cells came from about two months after transplant was reportedly several hundred expanded graft clones. Among T cells one year after transplant, newly produced cells accounted for most counts and diversity. Some patients' high day-60 TCRbeta diversity was attributed to recipient cells surviving conditioning.

The TCRbeta library incorporated unique molecular identifiers. TCRdb reanalysed the PCR reads using MiXCR and keeps one entry per CDR3 protein. The repertoire includes around 76,000 distinct CDR3 sequences, 15% to 20% of them detected once, and 50% to 65% sits in the top ten. The V segment lost 1 base and the J segment 4 bases; nucleotides outside the gene matches: 5. The germline V gene encodes CDR1 MNHEY and CDR2 SVGAGI. CDR3 length: 16 amino acids. Comment on this clonotype: The antigen is unknown.

The chain recombines TRBV6-5 with TRBJ1-2; TRBD1 matches 11 bases. The receptor was isolated from a male patient aged 2 to 10 who had a stem cell transplant for acute lymphoblastic leukemia, so the T cells may come from the graft donor. The sample here was PBMCs, mostly from graft donor cells, taken 360 days after TCRalphabeta/CD19-depleted stem cell transplant. CDR3 DNA sequence: TGTGCCAGCAGTTACTGGACAGGGGGCAGAGGCTATGGCTACACCTTC. Residues: CASSYWTGGRGYGYTF.